These 18 T cell receptor beta chains were all obtained from the same sample, sequenced in a study of CDR3 diversity in severe acne. TCRdb reprocessed the PCR reads via MiXCR and lists one record per CDR3 protein. Of over 85,000 distinct CDR3 sequences in the sample, roughly half were seen once. Specimen: blood. The source is a male donor with acne.

The V call is TRBV9, the J call TRBJ2-1, with 11 bases matching TRBD2. This CDR3 spans 14 amino acids. CDR1 is SGDLS, CDR2 YYNGEE, per germline. V dropped 3 bases and J dropped 8; count of bases not matched to a gene: 4. The CDR3 region is CASSANSGGDEQFF. CDR3 sequence (DNA): TGTGCCAGCAGCGCCAATAGCGGGGGGGATGAGCAGTTCTTC.

In its sample, this clonotype was seen many times. V usage is TRBV12-3 or TRBV12-4 and J usage is TRBJ2-5; no definite D call. The CDR3 has 11 amino acids. V shed 6 bases and J shed 6 bases, with 8 bases lying between them. The CDR3 DNA reads TGTGCCAGCAGCGAGGCGAAGACCCAGTACTTC. It is translated as CASSEAKTQYF.

The chain couples TRBV6-1 to TRBJ2-1, with TRBD2 matching 8 bases. With 5 bases clipped from V and 9 bases from J, the junction kept 15 bases outside the gene matches. The CDR3 covers 16 residues. Per germline, CDR1 MNHNS and CDR2 SASEGT. The CDR3 sequence is CASSLGMAGGHSEQFF. The CDR3 DNA reads as TGTGCCAGCAGTTTAGGTATGGCGGGAGGACACAGTGAGCAGTTCTTC.

This rearrangement joins TRBV12-5 to TRBJ2-2, with 8 bases lining up with TRBD2. Germline V gives CDR1 LGHNT, CDR2 FRNRAP. V was pared by 2 bases and J by 4 bases, with 3 bases of the junction left unmatched. The CDR3 contains 15 residues. DNA of the CDR3: TGTGCTAGTGGTTTGATAGCGGGATCCACCGGGGAGCTGTTTTTT. Translating gives CASGLIAGSTGELFF.

This clonotype was seen many times. The J gene is TRBJ2-3, the V gene TRBV2; a possible D gene is TRBD1 (8 bases). Germline V lookup: CDR1 SNHLY, CDR2 FYNNEI. Deletions cut 7 bases from V and 3 bases from J, with 17 bases between. The CDR3 has 15 amino acids. In nucleotides, the CDR3 is TGTGCCAGCACTCGGACAGGGAGGGGGACAGATACGCAGTATTTT. This translates into CASTRTGRGTDTQYF.

This clonotype was found many times. The V gene is TRBV6-5, the J gene TRBJ2-1; D is perhaps TRBD1 (5 bases). Trimming stripped 7 bases from V and 4 bases from J, with 14 bases between. Germline V gene sequence: CDR1 MNHEY, CDR2 SVGAGI. This CDR3 comprises 14 residues. The CDR3 DNA follows: TGTGCCAGCAAAGGGGAAAAACTTTACAATGAGCAGTTCTTC. This sequence encodes CASKGEKLYNEQFF.

Many counts were recorded for this clonotype. J is TRBJ2-7 and V is TRBV15, with D possibly TRBD1 on 6 matching bases. In germline, CDR1 is LNHNV, CDR2 YYDKDF (reference sequence). V was clipped by 1 base and J by 5 bases, with 12 bases between them. The CDR3 has 14 amino acids. The CDR3 is CATSRGSGDHEQYF. Here the CDR3 DNA reads TGTGCCACCAGCAGAGGATCAGGGGACCACGAGCAGTACTTC.

In the case of this clonotype: This may arise from a read error, as a much more abundant clone is one base away. The chain carries TRBV7-2 and TRBJ1-2; D is perhaps TRBD1 (6 bases). The CDR3 runs 15 residues. V was pared by 0 bases and J by 4 bases, with 12 bases between. Germline loops: CDR1 SGHTA, CDR2 FQGNSA. CDR3 in DNA: TGTGCCAGCAGCTTAGCGATGGGGGCCGGCTATGGCTACACCTTC. This sequence encodes CASSLAMGAGYGYTF.

This clonotype was counted ten times or more. The J gene is TRBJ2-1, the V gene TRBV13, with D uncertain. The CDR3 runs to 13 residues. Trimming removed 8 bases at V and 5 bases at J, with 13 bases between. Germline V gives CDR1 PRHDT, CDR2 FYEKMQ (reference sequence). CDR3 sequence reads: CASLVSLDNEQFF. The DNA for the CDR3 is TGTGCCAGCCTCGTATCCCTGGACAATGAGCAGTTCTTC.

This clonotype was seen at least ten times. The V gene is TRBV5-6, the J gene TRBJ2-5, with D unresolved. Trimming left V 1 base short and J 8 bases short, with 18 bases between. The germline CDR1 and CDR2 sequences are SGHDT and YYEEEE. The CDR3 extends over 15 amino acids. The CDR3 protein is CASSLLGPGERTQYF. CDR3 in DNA: TGTGCCAGCAGCTTGTTGGGTCCAGGCGAGAGAACCCAGTACTTC. The full variable domain, in which reference TRBV5-6 and TRBJ2-5 provide the parts outside the CDR3, is DAGVTQSPTHLIKTRGQQVTLRCSPKSGHDTVSWYQQALGQGPQFIFQYYEEEERQRGNFPDRFSGHQFPNYSSELNVNALLLGDSALYLCASSLLGPGERTQYFGPGTRLLVL.

V and J are TRBV7-6 and TRBJ2-7, with TRBD2 matching over 9 bases. The V gene's germline CDR1 is SGHVS and CDR2 FNYEAQ. V gave up 2 bases and J gave up 0 bases; unmatched junction bases: 5. The CDR3 extends over 16 amino acids. This CDR3 is CASSLRLAESSYEQYF. CDR3 nucleotides: TGTGCCAGCAGCTTACGACTAGCGGAGAGCTCCTACGAGCAGTACTTC.

This sequence joins TRBV29-1 and TRBJ1-1; D is unclear. Between the trimmed V and J ends, which lost 6 bases and 4 bases, there was a span of 12 bases. From germline, CDR1 is SQVTM and CDR2 ANQGSEA. The CDR3 covers 12 residues. The CDR3 spells CSVLDGGTEAFF. DNA for the CDR3: TGCAGCGTCTTGGACGGAGGCACTGAAGCTTTCTTT.

This clonotype was observed a few times. The junction does not match germline at one end; this may be a read error. The CDR3 sequence is CAISESEQPSTEAFF. CDR3 in DNA: TGCGCCATCAGTGAGTCCGAACAACCGAGCACTGAAGCTTTCTTT. The gene calls are TRBV10-3 and TRBJ1-1; D remains ambiguous. Per the germline V gene, CDR1 is ENHRY and CDR2 is SYGVKD. CDR3 length: 15 residues.

This clonotype was counted ten times or more. The chain links TRBV5-8 to TRBJ1-5, with D possibly TRBD1 on 5 matching bases. The V and J ends lost 4 bases and 1 base respectively, with 15 bases between them. Germline CDR1 and CDR2: SGHTS and YDEGEE. The CDR3 is 16 residues long. CDR3 sequence reads: CASSLWRGESNQPQHF. CDR3 DNA: TGTGCCAGCAGCCTGTGGAGGGGTGAGAGCAATCAGCCCCAGCATTTT.

V is TRBV12-3 or TRBV12-4 and J is TRBJ2-7; D gene uncertain. Between the trimmed V and J ends, which lost 3 bases and 7 bases, there was a span of 16 bases. This CDR3 spans 14 amino acids. The CDR3, as DNA: TGTGCCAGCAGTTTGGACCCGACGAGCTGGGAGCAGTACTTC. Translated, it gives CASSLDPTSWEQYF.

This clonotype qualifies as medium-sized. V usage is TRBV28 and J usage is TRBJ1-1; D gene unclear. The CDR3 covers 14 residues. The V end was cut by 8 bases, the J end by 0 bases, with 13 bases between. Germline CDR1 and CDR2: MDHEN and SYDVKM. As DNA, the CDR3 is TGTGCCAGCGCCCCCGGACGGTTGAACACTGAAGCTTTCTTT. Its translation is CASAPGRLNTEAFF.

V usage is TRBV6-2 or TRBV6-3 and J usage is TRBJ1-1, with a weak D call TRBD1 (6 bases). The ends were cut back, 8 bases at V and 2 bases at J, with 15 bases in the middle. The CDR3 has 14 amino acids. Germline V gene data show CDR1 as MNHEY and CDR2 as SVGEGT. CDR3 protein: CASETGYVNTEAFF. CDR3 nucleotide sequence: TGTGCCAGCGAGACAGGTTATGTAAACACTGAAGCTTTCTTT.

This clonotype was observed a few times. The chain uses TRBV7-8 and TRBJ2-6, with TRBD2 as a possible D gene (6 bases). The CDR3 runs to 16 residues. Germline CDR1 and CDR2: SGHVS and FQNEAQ. The V end lost 2 bases, the J end lost 2 bases, and 10 bases lay between the germline ends. This chain's CDR3 is CASSLLGGPGANVLTF. CDR3 DNA sequence: TGTGCCAGCAGCTTATTGGGAGGTCCTGGGGCCAACGTCCTGACTTTC.